At least ten counts were recorded for the clone carrying this T cell receptor (beta chain). These data originate in a study of patients and donors after allogeneic stem cell transplantation. MiXCR was run by TCRdb on the RT-PCR reads, yielding one entry per CDR3 protein. Of approximately 250,000 distinct CDR3 sequences in the sample, roughly an eighth were seen once. V was pared by 0 bases and J by 0 bases, with 7 bases of the junction left unmatched. CDR1 is LNHNV, CDR2 YYDKDF, per germline (reference sequence). The CDR3 contains 19 residues. The sample consisted of blood, either unsorted or a sorted T cell fraction (not recorded which). The rearrangement links TRBV15 to TRBJ2-1; TRBD2 agrees at 11 bases. The sequence was obtained from a human donor who was either an allogeneic HSCT recipient or a stem cell or donor lymphocyte infusion donor (not recorded which). It is not recorded whose cells these are; they may come from a transplant donor. The CDR3 DNA reads TGTGCCACCAGCAGAGATCGGACTAGCGGGTTCAGCTCCTACAATGAGCAGTTCTTC. Its translation: CATSRDRTSGFSSYNEQFF.